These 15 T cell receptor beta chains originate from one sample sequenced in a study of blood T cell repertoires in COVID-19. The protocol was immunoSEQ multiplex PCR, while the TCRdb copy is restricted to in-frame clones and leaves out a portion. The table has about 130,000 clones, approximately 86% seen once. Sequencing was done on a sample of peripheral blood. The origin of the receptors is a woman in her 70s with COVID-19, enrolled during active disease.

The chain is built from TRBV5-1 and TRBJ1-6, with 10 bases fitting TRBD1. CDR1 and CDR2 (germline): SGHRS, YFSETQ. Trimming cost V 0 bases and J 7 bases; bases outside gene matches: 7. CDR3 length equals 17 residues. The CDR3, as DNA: TGCGCCAGCAGCTTGGGGGTTGGGACAGGGGCCAATTCACCCCTCCACTTT. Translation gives CASSLGVGTGANSPLHF.

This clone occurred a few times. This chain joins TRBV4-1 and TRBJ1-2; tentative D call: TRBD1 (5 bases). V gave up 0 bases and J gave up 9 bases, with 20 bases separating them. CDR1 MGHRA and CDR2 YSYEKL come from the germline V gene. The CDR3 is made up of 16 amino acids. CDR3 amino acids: CASSQDETATYLRYTF. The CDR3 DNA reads TGCGCCAGCAGCCAAGATGAGACAGCTACTTACCTTCGCTACACCTTC.

The CDR3 spells CASKTGRTYNSPLHF. The CDR3 DNA sequence: TGTGCCAGCAAAACGGGGAGAACCTATAATTCACCCCTCCACTTT. J is TRBJ1-6 and V is TRBV6-5; no firm D call. The V gene lost 7 bases and the J gene lost 2 bases, with 12 bases spanning the gap. The CDR3 extends over 15 amino acids. Per the germline V gene, CDR1 is MNHEY and CDR2 is SVGAGI.

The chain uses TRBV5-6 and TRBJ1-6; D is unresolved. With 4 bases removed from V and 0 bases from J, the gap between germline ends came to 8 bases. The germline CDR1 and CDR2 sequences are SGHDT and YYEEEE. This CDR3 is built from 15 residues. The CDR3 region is CASSPRSSYNSPLHF. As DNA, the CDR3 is TGTGCCAGCAGCCCAAGGAGCTCCTATAATTCACCCCTCCACTTT. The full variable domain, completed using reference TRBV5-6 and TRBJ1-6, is DAGVTQSPTHLIKTRGQQVTLRCSPKSGHDTVSWYQQALGQGPQFIFQYYEEEERQRGNFPDRFSGHQFPNYSSELNVNALLLGDSALYLCASSPRSSYNSPLHFGNGTRLTVT.

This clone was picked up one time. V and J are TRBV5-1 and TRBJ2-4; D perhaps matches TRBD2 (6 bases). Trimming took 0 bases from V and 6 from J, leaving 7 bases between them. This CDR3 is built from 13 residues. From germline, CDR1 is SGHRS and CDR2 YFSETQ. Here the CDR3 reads CASSLDGGNIQYF. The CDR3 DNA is TGCGCCAGCAGCTTGGACGGGGGAAACATTCAGTACTTC.

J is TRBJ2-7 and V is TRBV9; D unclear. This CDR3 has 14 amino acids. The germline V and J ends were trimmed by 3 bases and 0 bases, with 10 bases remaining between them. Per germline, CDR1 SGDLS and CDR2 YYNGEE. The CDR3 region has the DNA TGTGCCAGCAGCGAGCAGGCGATCTCCTACGAGCAGTACTTC. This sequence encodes CASSEQAISYEQYF. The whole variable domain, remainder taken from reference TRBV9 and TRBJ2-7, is DSGVTQTPKHLITATGQRVTLRCSPRSGDLSVYWYQQSLDQGLQFLIQYYNGEERAKGNILERFSAQQFPDLHSELNLSSLELGDSALYFCASSEQAISYEQYFGPGTRLTVT.

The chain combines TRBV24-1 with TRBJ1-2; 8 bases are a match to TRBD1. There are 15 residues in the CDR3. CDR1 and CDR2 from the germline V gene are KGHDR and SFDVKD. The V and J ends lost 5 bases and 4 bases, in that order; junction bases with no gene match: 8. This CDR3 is CATSGTRDRFYGYTF. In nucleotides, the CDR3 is TGTGCCACCAGTGGGACCCGGGACAGGTTCTATGGCTACACCTTC.

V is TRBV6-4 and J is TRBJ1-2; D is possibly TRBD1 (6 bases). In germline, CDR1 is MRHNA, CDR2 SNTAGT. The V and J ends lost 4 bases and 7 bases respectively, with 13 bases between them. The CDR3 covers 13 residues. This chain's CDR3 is CASSAQGKGGYTF. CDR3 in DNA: TGTGCCAGCAGTGCACAGGGAAAGGGTGGCTACACCTTC.

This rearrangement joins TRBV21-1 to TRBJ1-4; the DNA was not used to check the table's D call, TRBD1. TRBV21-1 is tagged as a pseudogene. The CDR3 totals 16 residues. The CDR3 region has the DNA TGTGCCAGCAGCACCAAAGGTAAAGGGGGCGTAGAAAAACTGTTTTTT. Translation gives CASSTKGKGGVEKLFF.

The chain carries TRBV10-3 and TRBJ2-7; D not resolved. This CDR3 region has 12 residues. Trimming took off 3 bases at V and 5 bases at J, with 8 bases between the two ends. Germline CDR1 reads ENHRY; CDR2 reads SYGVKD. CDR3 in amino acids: CAISDRGDEQYF. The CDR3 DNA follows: TGTGCCATCAGTGACAGAGGCGACGAGCAGTACTTC.

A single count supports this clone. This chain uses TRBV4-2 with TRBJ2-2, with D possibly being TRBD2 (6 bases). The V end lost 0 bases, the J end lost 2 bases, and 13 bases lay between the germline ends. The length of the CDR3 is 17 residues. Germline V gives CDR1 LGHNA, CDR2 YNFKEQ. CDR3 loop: CASSQDLGGVNTGELFF. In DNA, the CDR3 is TGTGCCAGCAGCCAAGATCTGGGCGGGGTCAACACCGGGGAGCTGTTTTTT.

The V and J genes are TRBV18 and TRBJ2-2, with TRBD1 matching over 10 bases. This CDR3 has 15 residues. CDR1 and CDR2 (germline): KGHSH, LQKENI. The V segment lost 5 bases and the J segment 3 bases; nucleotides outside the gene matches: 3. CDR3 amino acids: CASSAGTGDTGELFF. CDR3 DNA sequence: TGTGCCAGCTCAGCCGGGACAGGGGACACCGGGGAGCTGTTTTTT.

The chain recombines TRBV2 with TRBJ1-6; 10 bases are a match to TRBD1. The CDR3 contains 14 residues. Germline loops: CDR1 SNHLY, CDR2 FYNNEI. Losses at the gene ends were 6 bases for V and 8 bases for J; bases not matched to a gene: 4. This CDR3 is CASSRDRGYSPLHF. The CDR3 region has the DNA TGTGCCAGCAGCCGGGACAGGGGATATTCACCCCTCCACTTT.

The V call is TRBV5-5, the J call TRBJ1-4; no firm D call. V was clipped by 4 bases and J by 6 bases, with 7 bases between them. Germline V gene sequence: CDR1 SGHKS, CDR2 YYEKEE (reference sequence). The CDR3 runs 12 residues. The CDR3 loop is CASSPRDEKLFF. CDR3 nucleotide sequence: TGTGCCAGCAGCCCCCGAGATGAAAAACTGTTTTTT.

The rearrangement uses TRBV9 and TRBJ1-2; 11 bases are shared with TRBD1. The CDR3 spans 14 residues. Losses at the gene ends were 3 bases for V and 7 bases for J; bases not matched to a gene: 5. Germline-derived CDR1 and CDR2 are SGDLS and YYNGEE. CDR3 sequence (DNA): TGTGCCAGCAGCGGGGGGACAGGGGGACTTGGCTACACCTTC. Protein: CASSGGTGGLGYTF.